The entry below gives a single TCR beta chain sequence along with its context. The entry originates in a study of blood T cell repertoires in COVID-19. Here immunoSEQ multiplex PCR was the method, and the copy in TCRdb shows in-frame clones only, minus some. Of fewer than 250,000 clones in the sample, 85% to 90% were seen once. The CDR3 sequence is 15 residues long. Trimming took 2 bases from V and 0 from J, leaving 11 bases between them. Germline loops: CDR1 SGHVS, CDR2 FNYEAQ. This chain joins TRBV7-6 and TRBJ2-7, with D maybe TRBD2 (6 bases). The sequence derives from a woman between 40 and 50 years old in a cohort exposed to, infected with or recovered from COVID-19 (not recorded which). Sequenced input: PBMCs or T cells enriched from blood (not recorded which). CDR3 nucleotide sequence: TGTGCCAGCAGCTTATACGGGGGTCTCTCCTACGAGCAGTACTTC. Translation: CASSLYGGLSYEQYF.